The 16 T cell receptor beta chains below all came from one sample that was sequenced in a study of blood T cell repertoires in COVID-19. The data were produced by immunoSEQ multiplex PCR, yet TCRdb's version contains in-frame clones alone and is incomplete. The sample consists of about 140,000 clones, about three quarters of them appearing once. The sample consisted of PBMCs or T cells enriched from blood (not recorded which). The source of these receptors is a woman aged 50 to 65 who had recovered from COVID-19.

The rearrangement links TRBV3-1 (or the pseudogene TRBV3-2) to TRBJ2-3; tentative D call: TRBD2 (5 bases). CDR3 size: 14 residues. Trimming shortened V by 2 bases and J by 6 bases, and 12 bases separated the two germline ends. Germline V gene sequence: CDR1 LGHDT, CDR2 YNNKEL (reference sequence). The CDR3 loop is CASSQSTGKDTQYF. The CDR3 DNA follows: TGTGCCAGCAGCCAATCGACGGGGAAGGATACGCAGTATTTT.

The V call is TRBV27, the J call TRBJ1-6, with D uncertain. Germline V gene lookup returns CDR1 MNHEY and CDR2 SMNVEV (reference sequence). V was cut by 4 bases and J by 6 bases, with 16 bases left in between. This CDR3 is built from 16 residues. The CDR3 here is CASSSPHPYPNSPLHF. CDR3 DNA sequence: TGTGCCAGCAGTTCCCCACACCCTTACCCTAATTCACCCCTCCACTTT.

The chain combines TRBV5-5 with TRBJ2-7; D is unresolved. CDR1 SGHKS and CDR2 YYEKEE come from the germline V gene (reference sequence). The CDR3 consists of 11 residues. Deletions cut 4 bases from V and 3 bases from J, with 5 bases between. Here the CDR3 DNA reads TGTGCCAGCAGCCAGAACTACGAGCAGTACTTC. This gives the protein CASSQNYEQYF.

In this sample, this clone turned up a few times. The rearrangement uses TRBV30 and TRBJ1-1; D possibly corresponds to TRBD1 (5 bases). Looked up from germline, CDR1 is GTSNPN and CDR2 is SVGIG (reference sequence). With 5 bases removed from V and 7 bases from J, the gap between germline ends came to 11 bases. CDR3 length: 11 amino acids. The CDR3 loop is CAWGGLGEAFF. The CDR3 region has the DNA TGTGCCTGGGGGGGGTTGGGTGAAGCTTTCTTT.

This clone was picked up a small number of times. V usage is TRBV19 and J usage is TRBJ2-7, with 8 bases that match TRBD1. From germline, CDR1 is LNHDA and CDR2 SQIVND (reference sequence). The CDR3 is 15 amino acids. V gave up 5 bases and J gave up 2 bases; unmatched junction bases: 8. CDR3 coding DNA: TGTGCCAGTAGTGGACCCGGGACAGGCGCCTACGAGCAGTACTTC. It yields the protein CASSGPGTGAYEQYF.

The rearrangement uses TRBV7-8 and TRBJ2-1, with 7 bases identical to TRBD1. The V and J ends lost 5 bases and 9 bases, in that order; junction bases with no gene match: 7. The germline V gene encodes CDR1 SGHVS and CDR2 FQNEAQ. The CDR3 runs to 13 residues. DNA of the CDR3: TGTGCCAGCAGCCTGGGACAGCTCAGTGAGCAGTTCTTC. Protein: CASSLGQLSEQFF.

V and J are TRBV27 and TRBJ2-7; 7 nucleotides align to TRBD1. The J segment lost 4 bases and the V segment lost 6 bases, leaving 6 bases of the junction unmatched. This CDR3 is built from 13 residues. Germline values: CDR1 MNHEY, CDR2 SMNVEV (reference sequence). This chain's CDR3 is CASRQRDRYEQYF. The CDR3 DNA follows: TGTGCCAGCAGACAACGGGACAGATACGAGCAGTACTTC.

The CDR3 here is CASSLDRGLYEKLFF. CDR3 DNA sequence: TGTGCCAGCAGCCTCGACAGGGGACTGTACGAAAAACTGTTTTTT. The chain employs TRBV14 and TRBJ1-4; 8 positions match TRBD1. Germline CDR1 reads SGHDN; CDR2 reads FVKESK. The length of the CDR3 is 15 residues. V was pared by 4 bases and J by 8 bases, with 9 bases of the junction left unmatched. Full variable domain (missing parts from reference TRBV14 and TRBJ1-4): EAGVTQFPSHSVIEKGQTVTLRCDPISGHDNLYWYRRVMGKEIKFLLHFVKESKQDESGMPNNRFLAERTGGTYSTLKVQPAELEDSGVYFCASSLDRGLYEKLFFGSGTQLSVL.

The gene calls are TRBV20-1 and TRBJ1-5, with D maybe TRBD1 (5 bases). Germline CDR1 is DFQATT and CDR2 is SNEGSKA (reference sequence). CDR3 length equals 11 residues. Trimming pared 5 bases from V and 6 bases from J, leaving 8 bases between. The CDR3 nucleotides are TGCAGTGCTCCCCAGGGTCAGCCCCAGCATTTT. Protein: CSAPQGQPQHF.

This clone appeared a few times. The genes are TRBV3-1 (or the pseudogene TRBV3-2) and TRBJ2-7; 7 positions match TRBD1. The V gene end was trimmed by 5 bases and the J gene end by 6 bases; junction bases not matched to a gene: 10. The germline V gene has CDR1 LGHDT and CDR2 YNNKEL (reference sequence). This CDR3 spans 14 amino acids. Here the CDR3 DNA reads TGTGCCAGCAGCTCGACAGGGATACCGGGCGAGCAGTACTTC. Translating it yields CASSSTGIPGEQYF.

With regard to this clone: Other nucleotide sequences in the sample specify the same CDR3. The V gene is TRBV7-3, the J gene TRBJ2-3; 7 bases fit TRBD2. Per the germline V gene, CDR1 is SGHTA and CDR2 is FQGTGA. This CDR3 has 13 residues. J lost 6 bases, V lost 3 bases, and 3 bases had no gene match. CDR3 DNA: TGTGCCAGCAGCTTGAGGGAGGGGGATACGCAGTATTTT. Protein product: CASSLREGDTQYF.

The chain is built from TRBV2 and TRBJ1-2; no clear D gene. The CDR3 consists of 14 residues. V gave up 1 base and J gave up 8 bases, with 14 bases separating them. Per the germline V gene, CDR1 is SNHLY and CDR2 is FYNNEI. The CDR3 sequence is CASSEGLRDPGYTF. CDR3 nucleotides: TGTGCCAGCAGTGAAGGGTTGAGGGATCCCGGCTACACCTTC.

V usage is TRBV5-1 and J usage is TRBJ2-5; 7 bases agree with TRBD2. Germline CDR1 is SGHRS and CDR2 is YFSETQ. V trimming: 4 bases; J trimming: 5 bases; junction bases outside the gene matches: 11. This CDR3 has 15 amino acids. CDR3 DNA sequence: TGCGCCAGCAGCACAACCTCACTAGCGAAGGAGACCCAGTACTTC. Translated: CASSTTSLAKETQYF.

The chain is built from TRBV5-8 and TRBJ1-3; TRBD1 aligns across 7 bases. V dropped 4 bases and J dropped 2; count of bases not matched to a gene: 6. This CDR3 is 15 amino acids long. Germline V gives CDR1 SGHTS, CDR2 YDEGEE. The CDR3 reads CASSLDRAAGNTIYF. The CDR3 DNA is TGTGCCAGCAGCCTAGACAGGGCGGCTGGAAACACCATATATTTT.

J is TRBJ1-6 and V is TRBV7-3; the D is unclear. This CDR3 has 15 residues. Trimming stripped 2 bases from V and 9 bases from J, with 14 bases between. Per the germline V gene, CDR1 is SGHTA and CDR2 is FQGTGA. The CDR3 sequence is CASSLSPESRSPLHF. In DNA form, the CDR3 reads TGTGCCAGCAGCTTATCGCCTGAGTCGCGTTCACCCCTCCACTTT.

This chain joins TRBV9 and TRBJ1-6, with D perhaps TRBD1 (6 bases). The V end was cut by 4 bases, the J end by 10 bases, with 15 bases between. CDR3 length: 14 residues. CDR1 is SGDLS and CDR2 is YYNGEE in the germline V gene. The CDR3 loop is CASSPRRGESPLHF. The CDR3 bases are TGTGCCAGCAGCCCTCGCAGGGGTGAATCACCCCTCCACTTT. Full variable domain (rest looked up from reference TRBV9 and TRBJ1-6): DSGVTQTPKHLITATGQRVTLRCSPRSGDLSVYWYQQSLDQGLQFLIQYYNGEERAKGNILERFSAQQFPDLHSELNLSSLELGDSALYFCASSPRRGESPLHFGNGTRLTVT.